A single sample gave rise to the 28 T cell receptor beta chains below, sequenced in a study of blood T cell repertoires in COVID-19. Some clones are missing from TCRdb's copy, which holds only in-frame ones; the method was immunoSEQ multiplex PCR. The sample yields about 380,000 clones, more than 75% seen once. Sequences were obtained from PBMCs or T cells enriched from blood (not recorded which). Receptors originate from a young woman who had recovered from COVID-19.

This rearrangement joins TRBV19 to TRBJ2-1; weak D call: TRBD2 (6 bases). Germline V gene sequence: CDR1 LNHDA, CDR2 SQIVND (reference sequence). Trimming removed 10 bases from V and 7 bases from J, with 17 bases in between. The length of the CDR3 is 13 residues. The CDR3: CATTGGPGNEQFF. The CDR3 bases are TGTGCCACGACCGGAGGGCCGGGGAATGAGCAGTTCTTC.

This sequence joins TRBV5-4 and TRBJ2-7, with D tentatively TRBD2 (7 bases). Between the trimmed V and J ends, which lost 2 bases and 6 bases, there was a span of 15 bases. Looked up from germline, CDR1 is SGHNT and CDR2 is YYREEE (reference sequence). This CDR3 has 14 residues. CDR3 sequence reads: CASSLVRGASEQYF. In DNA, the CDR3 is TGTGCCAGCAGCTTAGTTCGGGGGGCTAGCGAGCAGTACTTC.

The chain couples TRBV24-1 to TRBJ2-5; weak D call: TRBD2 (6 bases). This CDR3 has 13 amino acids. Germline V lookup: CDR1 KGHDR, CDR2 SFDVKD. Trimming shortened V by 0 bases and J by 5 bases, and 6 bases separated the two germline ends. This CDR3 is CATSDLGGETQYF. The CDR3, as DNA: TGTGCCACCAGTGATTTGGGGGGGGAGACCCAGTACTTC.

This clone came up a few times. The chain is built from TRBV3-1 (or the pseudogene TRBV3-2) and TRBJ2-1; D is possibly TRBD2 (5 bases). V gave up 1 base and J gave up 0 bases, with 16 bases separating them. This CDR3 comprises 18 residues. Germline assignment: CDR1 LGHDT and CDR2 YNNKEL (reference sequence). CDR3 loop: CASSQGPLAASSYNEQFF. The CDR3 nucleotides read TGTGCCAGCAGCCAAGGACCTCTAGCTGCCAGCTCCTACAATGAGCAGTTCTTC.

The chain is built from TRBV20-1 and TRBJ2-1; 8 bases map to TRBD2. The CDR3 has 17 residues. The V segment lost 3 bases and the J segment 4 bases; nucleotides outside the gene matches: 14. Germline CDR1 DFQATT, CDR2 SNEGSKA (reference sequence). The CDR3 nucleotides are TGCAGTGCTAGTAAAAGGAGCGGGAGTGGGGTTTACAATGAGCAGTTCTTC. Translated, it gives CSASKRSGSGVYNEQFF.

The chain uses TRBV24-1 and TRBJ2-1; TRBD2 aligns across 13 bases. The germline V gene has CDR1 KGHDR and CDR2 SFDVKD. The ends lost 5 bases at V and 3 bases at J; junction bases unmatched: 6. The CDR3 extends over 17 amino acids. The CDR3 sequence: CATSGTSGRLFYNEQFF. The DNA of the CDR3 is TGTGCCACCAGTGGGACTAGCGGGAGACTCTTCTACAATGAGCAGTTCTTC.

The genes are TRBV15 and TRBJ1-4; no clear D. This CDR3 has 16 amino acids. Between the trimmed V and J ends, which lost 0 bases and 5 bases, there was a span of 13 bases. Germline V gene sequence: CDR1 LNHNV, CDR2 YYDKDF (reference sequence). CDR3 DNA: TGTGCCACCAGCAGAGAAAAGCGGACTTTCAATGAAAAACTGTTTTTT. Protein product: CATSREKRTFNEKLFF.

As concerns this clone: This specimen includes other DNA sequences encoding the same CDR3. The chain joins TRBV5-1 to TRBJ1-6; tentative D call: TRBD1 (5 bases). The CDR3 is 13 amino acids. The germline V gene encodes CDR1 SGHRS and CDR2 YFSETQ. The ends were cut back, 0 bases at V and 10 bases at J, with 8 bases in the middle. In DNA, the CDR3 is TGCGCCAGCAGCTTGGCAGGGCGCTCACCCCTCCACTTT. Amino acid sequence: CASSLAGRSPLHF.

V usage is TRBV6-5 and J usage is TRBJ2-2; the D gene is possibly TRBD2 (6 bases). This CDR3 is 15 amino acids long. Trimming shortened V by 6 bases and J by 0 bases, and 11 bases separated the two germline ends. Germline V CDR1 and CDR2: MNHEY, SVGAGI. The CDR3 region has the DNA TGTGCCAGCAGGGGCGGGGACGCGAACACCGGGGAGCTGTTTTTT. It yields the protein CASRGGDANTGELFF.

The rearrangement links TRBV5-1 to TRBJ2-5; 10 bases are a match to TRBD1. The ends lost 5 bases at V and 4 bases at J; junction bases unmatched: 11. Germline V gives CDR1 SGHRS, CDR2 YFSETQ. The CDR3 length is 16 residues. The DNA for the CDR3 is TGCGCCAGCAGTTTTGACCCGACAGGGGGCGGAGAGACCCAGTACTTC. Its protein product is CASSFDPTGGGETQYF. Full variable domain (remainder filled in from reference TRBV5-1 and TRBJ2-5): KAGVTQTPRYLIKTRGQQVTLSCSPISGHRSVSWYQQTPGQGLQFLFEYFSETQRNKGNFPGRFSGRQFSNSRSEMNVSTLELGDSALYLCASSFDPTGGGETQYFGPGTRLLVL.

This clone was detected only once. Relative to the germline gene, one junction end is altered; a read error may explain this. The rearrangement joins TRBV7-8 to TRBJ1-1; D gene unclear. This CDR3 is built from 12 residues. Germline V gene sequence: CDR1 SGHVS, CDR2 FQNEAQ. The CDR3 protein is CSSSLGVIEAFF. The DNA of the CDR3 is TGTTCCAGCAGCTTAGGCGTGATTGAAGCTTTCTTT.

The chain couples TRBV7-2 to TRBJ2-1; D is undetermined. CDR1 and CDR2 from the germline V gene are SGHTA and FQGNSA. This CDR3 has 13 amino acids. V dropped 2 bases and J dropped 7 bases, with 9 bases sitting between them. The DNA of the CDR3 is TGTGCCAGCAGCTTAAATCCCCTTAATGAGCAGTTCTTC. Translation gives CASSLNPLNEQFF. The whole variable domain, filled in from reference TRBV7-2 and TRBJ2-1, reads GAGVSQSPSNKVTEKGKDVELRCDPISGHTALYWYRQSLGQGLEFLIYFQGNSAPDKSGLPSDRFSAERTGGSVSTLTIQRTQQEDSAVYLCASSLNPLNEQFFGPGTRLTVL.

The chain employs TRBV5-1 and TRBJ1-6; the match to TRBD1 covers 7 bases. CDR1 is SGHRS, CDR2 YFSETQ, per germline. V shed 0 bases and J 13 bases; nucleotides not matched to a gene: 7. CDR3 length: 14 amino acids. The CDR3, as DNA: TGCGCCAGCAGCTTGGAAGGACAGGCGACTCCCCTCCACTTT. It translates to CASSLEGQATPLHF.

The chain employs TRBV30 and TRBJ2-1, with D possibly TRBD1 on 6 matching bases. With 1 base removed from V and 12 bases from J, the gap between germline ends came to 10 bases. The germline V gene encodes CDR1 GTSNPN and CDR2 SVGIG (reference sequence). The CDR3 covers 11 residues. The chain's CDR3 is CAWSGQGGQFF. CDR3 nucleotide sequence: TGTGCCTGGAGTGGCCAAGGGGGGCAGTTCTTC.

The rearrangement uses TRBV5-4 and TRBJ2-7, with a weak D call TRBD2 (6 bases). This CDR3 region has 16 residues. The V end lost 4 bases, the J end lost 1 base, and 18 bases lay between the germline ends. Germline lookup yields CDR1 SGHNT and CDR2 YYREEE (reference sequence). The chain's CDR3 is CASSVSGTAASYEQYF. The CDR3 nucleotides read TGTGCCAGCAGCGTCTCCGGGACTGCGGCGTCCTACGAGCAGTACTTC.

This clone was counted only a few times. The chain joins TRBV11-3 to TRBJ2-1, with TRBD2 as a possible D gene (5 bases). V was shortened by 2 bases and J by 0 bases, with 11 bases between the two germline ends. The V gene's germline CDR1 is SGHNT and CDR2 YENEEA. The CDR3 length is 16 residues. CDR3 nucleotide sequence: TGTGCCAGCAGCTTACACGGACTGAGCTCCTACAATGAGCAGTTCTTC. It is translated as CASSLHGLSSYNEQFF.

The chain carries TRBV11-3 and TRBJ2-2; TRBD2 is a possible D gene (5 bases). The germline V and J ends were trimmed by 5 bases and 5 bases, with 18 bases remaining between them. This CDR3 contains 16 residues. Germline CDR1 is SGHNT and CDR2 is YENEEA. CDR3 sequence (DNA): TGTGCCAGCAGCCCAACCTCGGGGAGTACGACCGGGGAGCTGTTTTTT. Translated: CASSPTSGSTTGELFF.

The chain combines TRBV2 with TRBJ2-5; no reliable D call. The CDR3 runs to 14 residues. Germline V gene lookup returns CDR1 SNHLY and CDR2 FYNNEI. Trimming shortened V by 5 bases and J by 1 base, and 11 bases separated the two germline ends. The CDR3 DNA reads TGTGCCAGCAGTCCTGGCCGCCGCCAAGAGACCCAGTACTTC. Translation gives CASSPGRRQETQYF.

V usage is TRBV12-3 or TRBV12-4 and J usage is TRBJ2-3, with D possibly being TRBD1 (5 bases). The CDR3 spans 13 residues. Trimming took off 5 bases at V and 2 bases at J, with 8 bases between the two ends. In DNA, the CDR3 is TGTGCCAGCAGTCGACAGCTCACAGATACGCAGTATTTT. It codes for CASSRQLTDTQYF.

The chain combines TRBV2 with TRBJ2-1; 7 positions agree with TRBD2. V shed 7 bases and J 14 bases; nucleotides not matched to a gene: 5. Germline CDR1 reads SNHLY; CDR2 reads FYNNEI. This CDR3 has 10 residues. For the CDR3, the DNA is TGTGCCAGCAAAGGCGGGAGCGAGTTCTTC. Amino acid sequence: CASKGGSEFF.

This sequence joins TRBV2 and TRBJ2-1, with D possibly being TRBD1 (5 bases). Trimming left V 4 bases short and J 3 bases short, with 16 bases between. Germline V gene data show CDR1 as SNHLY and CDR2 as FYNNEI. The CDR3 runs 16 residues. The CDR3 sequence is CASSGSQGSSYNEQFF. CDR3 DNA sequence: TGTGCCAGCAGTGGGAGCCAGGGTTCGAGCTACAATGAGCAGTTCTTC. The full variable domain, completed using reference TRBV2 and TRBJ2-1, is EPEVTQTPSHQVTQMGQEVILRCVPISNHLYFYWYRQILGQKVEFLVSFYNNEISEKSEIFDDQFSVERPDGSNFTLKIRSTKLEDSAMYFCASSGSQGSSYNEQFFGPGTRLTVL.

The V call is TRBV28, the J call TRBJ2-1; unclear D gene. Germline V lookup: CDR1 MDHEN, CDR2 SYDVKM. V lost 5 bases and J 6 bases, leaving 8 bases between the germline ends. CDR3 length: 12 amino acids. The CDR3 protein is CASSITRNEQFF. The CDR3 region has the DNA TGTGCCAGCAGTATAACTCGCAATGAGCAGTTCTTC.

CDR3: CASSGTGTTETQYF. DNA for the CDR3: TGTGCCAGCAGTGGCACCGGGACTACGGAGACCCAGTACTTC. The chain couples TRBV2 to TRBJ2-5; 7 bases match TRBD2. This CDR3 spans 14 amino acids. The ends lost 4 bases at V and 5 bases at J; junction bases unmatched: 7. In germline, CDR1 is SNHLY, CDR2 FYNNEI.

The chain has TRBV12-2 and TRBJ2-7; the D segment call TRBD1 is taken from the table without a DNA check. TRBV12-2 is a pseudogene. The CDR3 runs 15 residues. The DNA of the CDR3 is TGTGCAAGTCGCCCAACATGGGGCCGCTCCTACGAGCAGTACTTC. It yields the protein CASRPTWGRSYEQYF.

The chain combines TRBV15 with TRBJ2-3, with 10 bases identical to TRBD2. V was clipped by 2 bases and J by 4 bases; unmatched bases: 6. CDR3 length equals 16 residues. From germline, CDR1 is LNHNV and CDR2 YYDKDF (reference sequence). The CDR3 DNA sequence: TGTGCCACCAGCAGAAGGCTAGCGGGAGCGTCAGATACGCAGTATTTT. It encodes CATSRRLAGASDTQYF.

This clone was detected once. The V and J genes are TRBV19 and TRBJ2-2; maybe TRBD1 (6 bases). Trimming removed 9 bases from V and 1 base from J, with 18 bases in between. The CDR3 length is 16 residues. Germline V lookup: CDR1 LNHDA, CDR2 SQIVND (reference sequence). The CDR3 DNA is TGTGCCAGCCGAAGTCTTATGGACAGGAACACCGGGGAGCTGTTTTTT. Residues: CASRSLMDRNTGELFF.

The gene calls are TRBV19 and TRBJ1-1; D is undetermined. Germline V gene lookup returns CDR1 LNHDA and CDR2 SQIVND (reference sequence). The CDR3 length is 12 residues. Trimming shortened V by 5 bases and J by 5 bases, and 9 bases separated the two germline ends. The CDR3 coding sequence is TGTGCCAGTAGTGAGGGAAGAACTGAAGCTTTCTTT. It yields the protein CASSEGRTEAFF.

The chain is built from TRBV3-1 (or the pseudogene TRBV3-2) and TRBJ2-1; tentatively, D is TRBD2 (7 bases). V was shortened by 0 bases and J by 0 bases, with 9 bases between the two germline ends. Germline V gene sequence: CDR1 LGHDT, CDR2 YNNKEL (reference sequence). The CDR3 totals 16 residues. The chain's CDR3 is CASSQDGGLSYNEQFF. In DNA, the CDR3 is TGTGCCAGCAGCCAAGACGGGGGGCTCTCCTACAATGAGCAGTTCTTC.